These 7 T cell receptor beta chains originate from one sample sequenced in a study of patients and donors after allogeneic stem cell transplantation. TCRdb itself ran the RT-PCR reads through MiXCR, one entry per CDR3 protein. Of fewer than 200,000 distinct CDR3 sequences listed, approximately 30% are singletons. Sequenced material: blood, either unsorted or a sorted T cell fraction (not recorded which). The receptors were gathered from a human donor who was either an allogeneic HSCT recipient or a stem cell or donor lymphocyte infusion donor (not recorded which). It is not recorded whose cells these are; they may come from a transplant donor.

This clonotype was recorded at least ten times. The rearrangement uses TRBV12-3 or TRBV12-4 and TRBJ1-1; TRBD1 matches at 7 bases. The CDR3 is 16 residues long. The V segment lost 5 bases and the J segment 2 bases; nucleotides outside the gene matches: 11. The DNA of the CDR3 is TGTGCCAGCAGTCCCCGGGACAGACGATTTAACACTGAAGCTTTCTTT. Translating it yields CASSPRDRRFNTEAFF.

V usage is TRBV2 and J usage is TRBJ2-1; D is undetermined. Germline assignment: CDR1 SNHLY and CDR2 FYNNEI. CDR3 length equals 14 residues. V lost 6 bases, J lost 5 bases, and 14 bases lay in between. The chain's CDR3 is CASRKGEIDNEQFF. Written as DNA, the CDR3 is TGTGCCAGCAGGAAGGGCGAGATTGACAATGAGCAGTTCTTC.

The V call is TRBV5-1, the J call TRBJ2-2; the match to TRBD2 covers 16 bases. The CDR3 sequence is 18 residues long. Germline CDR1 is SGHRS and CDR2 is YFSETQ. The junction had 4 bases not matched to a gene; V was cut back by 4 bases and J by 1 base. This CDR3 reads CASSLGLAGGLNTGELFF. The CDR3 DNA reads TGCGCCAGCAGCCTGGGACTAGCGGGAGGGCTGAACACCGGGGAGCTGTTTTTT.

This clonotype came up a few times. This sequence joins TRBV18 and TRBJ2-7, with D possibly TRBD1 on 5 matching bases. Germline assignment: CDR1 KGHSH and CDR2 LQKENI. CDR3 length: 11 residues. The V and J ends lost 11 bases and 2 bases respectively, with 10 bases between them. The CDR3 DNA reads TGTGCCTCACGGACAACCTACGAGCAGTACTTC. Amino acids: CASRTTYEQYF.

The chain links TRBV12-3 or TRBV12-4 to TRBJ2-7; a weak D match, TRBD1 (6 bases). There are 16 residues in the CDR3. Trimming took off 3 bases at V and 3 bases at J, with 18 bases between the two ends. Here the CDR3 reads CASSFLGGAVIYEQYF. CDR3 nucleotides: TGTGCCAGCAGTTTTCTAGGGGGTGCGGTTATCTACGAGCAGTACTTC.

This chain links TRBV2 with TRBJ1-6; TRBD1 might be the D (5 bases). Between the trimmed V and J ends, which lost 5 bases and 6 bases, there was a span of 17 bases. The germline gives CDR1 SNHLY, CDR2 FYNNEI. The CDR3 runs 16 residues. Here the CDR3 reads CASSLTPPGRNSPLHF. In DNA, the CDR3 is TGTGCCAGCAGTCTCACCCCCCCGGGGCGTAATTCACCCCTCCACTTT.

This sequence joins TRBV4-3 and TRBJ2-7; 9 bases match TRBD2. CDR1 LGHNA and CDR2 YSLEER come from the germline V gene. The V and J ends lost 4 bases and 3 bases, in that order; junction bases with no gene match: 4. The CDR3 loop spans 14 amino acids. In DNA form, the CDR3 reads TGCGCCAGCAGCCCGATGACTAGCGGCTACGAGCAGTACTTC. This sequence encodes CASSPMTSGYEQYF.